This paragraph covers one T cell receptor (beta chain) sequence. Its antigen is not identified. The sample is drawn from a study of T cell responses to AZD1222 COVID-19 vaccine. Background on the study: The study pooled second doses at about 4 or about 12 weeks.

Regarding the study as a whole: Only a handful of AZD1222 recipients, roughly six in all, had baseline seropositivity. Spike regions recognized by vaccine-associated CD4 TCRs spanned the protein, led by 160-218 and 743-854.

Germline V gene lookup returns CDR1 LNHDA and CDR2 SQIVND (reference sequence). V lost 6 bases and J 8 bases, leaving 19 bases between the germline ends. The CDR3 is made up of 14 amino acids. The method was immunoSEQ multiplex PCR; TCRdb's version includes in-frame clones alone and lacks a portion of them. The data show around 94,000 clones, more than 85% seen once. The specimen comprised peripheral blood, sampled on day 0 of AZD1222 vaccination. The sequence was obtained from an adult in good health. V is TRBV19 and J is TRBJ1-1; maybe TRBD1 (5 bases). Here the CDR3 DNA reads TGTGCCAGTAGCGACATGGCGGGGCTCGGGGAAGCTTTCTTT. It encodes CASSDMAGLGEAFF.